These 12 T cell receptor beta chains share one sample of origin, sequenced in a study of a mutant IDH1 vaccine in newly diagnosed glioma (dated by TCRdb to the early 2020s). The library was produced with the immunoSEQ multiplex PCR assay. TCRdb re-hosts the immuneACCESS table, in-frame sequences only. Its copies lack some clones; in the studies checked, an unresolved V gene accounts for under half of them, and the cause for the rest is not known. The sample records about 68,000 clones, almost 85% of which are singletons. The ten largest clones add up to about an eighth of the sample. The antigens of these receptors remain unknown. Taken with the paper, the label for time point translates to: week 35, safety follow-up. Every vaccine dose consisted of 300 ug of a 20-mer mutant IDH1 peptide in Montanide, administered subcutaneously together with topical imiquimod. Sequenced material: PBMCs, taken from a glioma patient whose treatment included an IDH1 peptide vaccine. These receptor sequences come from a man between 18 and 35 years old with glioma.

CDR3 coding DNA: TGTGCCAGCAGTTCGCAGGGGGGTCCCTACGAGCAGTACTTC. Translating gives CASSSQGGPYEQYF. This chain connects TRBV6-5 to TRBJ2-7; D might be TRBD1 (7 bases). Germline lookup yields CDR1 MNHEY and CDR2 SVGAGI. V was pared by 4 bases and J by 2 bases, with 12 bases between. The CDR3 sequence is 14 residues long.

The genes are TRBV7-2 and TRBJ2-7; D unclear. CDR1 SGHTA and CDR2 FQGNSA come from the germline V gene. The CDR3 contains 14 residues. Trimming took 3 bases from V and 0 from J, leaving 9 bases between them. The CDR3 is CASSLDPGSYEQYF. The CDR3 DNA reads TGTGCCAGCAGCTTGGACCCGGGCTCCTACGAGCAGTACTTC. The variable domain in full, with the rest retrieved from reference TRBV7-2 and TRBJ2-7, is GAGVSQSPSNKVTEKGKDVELRCDPISGHTALYWYRQSLGQGLEFLIYFQGNSAPDKSGLPSDRFSAERTGGSVSTLTIQRTQQEDSAVYLCASSLDPGSYEQYFGPGTRLTVT.

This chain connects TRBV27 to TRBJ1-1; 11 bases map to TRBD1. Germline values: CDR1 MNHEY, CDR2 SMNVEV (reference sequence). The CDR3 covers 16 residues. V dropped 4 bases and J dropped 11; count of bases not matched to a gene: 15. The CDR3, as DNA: TGTGCCAGCAGTTCACCACCTACTGGGACAGGGGGGATTGCTTTCTTT. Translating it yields CASSSPPTGTGGIAFF.

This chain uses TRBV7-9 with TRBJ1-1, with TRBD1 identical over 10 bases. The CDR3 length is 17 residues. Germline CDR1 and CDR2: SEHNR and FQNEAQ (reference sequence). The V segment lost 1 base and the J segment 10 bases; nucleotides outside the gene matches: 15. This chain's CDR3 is CASSLGWTGGYSRGAFF. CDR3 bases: TGTGCCAGCAGCTTAGGGTGGACAGGGGGATATTCGAGGGGAGCTTTCTTT. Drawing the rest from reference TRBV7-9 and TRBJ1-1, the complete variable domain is DTGVSQNPRHKITKRGQNVTFRCDPISEHNRLYWYRQTLGQGPEFLTYFQNEAQLEKSRLLSDRFSAERPKGSFSTLEIQRTEQGDSAMYLCASSLGWTGGYSRGAFFGQGTRLTVV.

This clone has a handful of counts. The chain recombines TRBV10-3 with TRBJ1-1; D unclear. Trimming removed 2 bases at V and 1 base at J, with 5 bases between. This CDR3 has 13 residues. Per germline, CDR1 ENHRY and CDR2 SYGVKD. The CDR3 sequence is CAISERGNTEAFF. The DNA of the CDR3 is TGTGCCATCAGTGAGAGAGGGAACACTGAAGCTTTCTTT.

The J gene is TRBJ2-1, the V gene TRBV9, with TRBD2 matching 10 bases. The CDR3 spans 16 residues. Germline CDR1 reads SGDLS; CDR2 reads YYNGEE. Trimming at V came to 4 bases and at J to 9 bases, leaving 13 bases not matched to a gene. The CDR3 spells CASSPPGSGGAVEQFF. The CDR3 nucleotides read TGTGCCAGCAGCCCGCCGGGGAGCGGGGGGGCCGTTGAGCAGTTCTTC. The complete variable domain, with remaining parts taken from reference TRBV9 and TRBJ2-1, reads DSGVTQTPKHLITATGQRVTLRCSPRSGDLSVYWYQQSLDQGLQFLIQYYNGEERAKGNILERFSAQQFPDLHSELNLSSLELGDSALYFCASSPPGSGGAVEQFFGPGTRLTVL.

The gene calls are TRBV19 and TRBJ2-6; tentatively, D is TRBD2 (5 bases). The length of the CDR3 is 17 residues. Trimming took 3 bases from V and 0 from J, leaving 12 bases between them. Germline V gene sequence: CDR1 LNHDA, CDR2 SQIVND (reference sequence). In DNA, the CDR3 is TGTGCCAGTAGTATGGGGAGTGGGGTCTCTGGGGCCAACGTCCTGACTTTC. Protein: CASSMGSGVSGANVLTF.

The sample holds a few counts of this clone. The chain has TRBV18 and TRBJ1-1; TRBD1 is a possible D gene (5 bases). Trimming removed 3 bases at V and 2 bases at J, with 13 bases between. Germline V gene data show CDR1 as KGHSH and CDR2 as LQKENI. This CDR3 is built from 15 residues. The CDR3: CASSPFDRLNTEAFF. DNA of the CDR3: TGTGCCAGCTCACCGTTTGACAGACTAAACACTGAAGCTTTCTTT.

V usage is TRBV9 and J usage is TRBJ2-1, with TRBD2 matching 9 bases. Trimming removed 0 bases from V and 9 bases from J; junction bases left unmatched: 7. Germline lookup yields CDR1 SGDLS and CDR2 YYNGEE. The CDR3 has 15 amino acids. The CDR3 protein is CASSVGAGGGVEQFF. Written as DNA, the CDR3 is TGTGCCAGCAGCGTAGGAGCGGGGGGCGGGGTTGAGCAGTTCTTC.

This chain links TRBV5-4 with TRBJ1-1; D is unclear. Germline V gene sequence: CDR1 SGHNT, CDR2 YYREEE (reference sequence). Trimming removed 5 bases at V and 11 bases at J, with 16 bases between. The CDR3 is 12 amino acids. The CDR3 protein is CASRGMGTSAFF. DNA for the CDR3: TGTGCCAGCAGAGGTATGGGTACCTCGGCTTTCTTT.

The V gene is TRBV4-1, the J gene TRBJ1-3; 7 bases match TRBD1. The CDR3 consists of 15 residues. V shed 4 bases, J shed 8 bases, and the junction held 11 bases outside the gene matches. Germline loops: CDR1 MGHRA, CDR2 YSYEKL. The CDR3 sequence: CASSPPGQRPDTIYF. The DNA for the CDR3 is TGCGCCAGCAGCCCTCCGGGACAGCGACCTGACACCATATATTTT.

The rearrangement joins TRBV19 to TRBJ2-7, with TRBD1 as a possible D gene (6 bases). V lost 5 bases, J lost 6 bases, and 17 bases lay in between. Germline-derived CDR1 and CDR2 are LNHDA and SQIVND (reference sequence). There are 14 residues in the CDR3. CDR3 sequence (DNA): TGTGCCAGTAGTCTGTCCAGGGGAAGGGGCGAGCAGTACTTC. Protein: CASSLSRGRGEQYF.